These T cell receptor beta chains were read from a single sample in a study of control samples from healthy donors and cancer patients. This table comes from immunoSEQ multiplex PCR, and its TCRdb copy is limited to in-frame clones, with some not included. The sample contains about 130,000 clones, about 94% of which appear only once. The sample consisted of PBMCs. These TCRs come from a man aged 55 to 70 with colorectal cancer. Both conserved end residues are trimmed from each CDR3.

>TRBV11-2
ASSLDQGREAF
>TRBV3-1/TRBV3-2
ASSQMRAYEQY
>TRBV10-3
AISESEGRSNTEAF
>TRBV25-1
ASSESGMLREKLF
>TRBV7-2
ASSLVFDVNYGYT
>TRBV7-9
ASSLGAGRAKNIQY
>TRBV27
ASSLSYNTGELF
>TRBV5-8
ASSLNTPNTGELF
>TRBV19
ASQAVGGPQH
>TRBV6-5
ASMRSFNYGYT
>TRBV28
ASSLARGGGYT
>TRBV18
ASSPTLTGSSTDTQY
>TRBV15
ATSTGANTGELF
>TRBV11-3
ASRLPPWGQQKNIQY
>TRBV5-1
ASSLGVSSYNEQF
>TRBV5-1
ASSFTVSTDTQY
>TRBV5-1
ASSLAGTSTQETQY
>TRBV5-1
ASSLFSGSEQY
>TRBV20-1
SASAGAAGTTEAF
>TRBV6-6
ASSSGVFGREQGSFSPYEQY
>TRBV6-5
ASSRDSSYNEQF
>TRBV5-5
ASSLAGGTLEDEQY
>TRBV12-3/TRBV12-4
ASSLGKVTEAF
>TRBV18
ASSPGAGAGETQY
>TRBV7-9
ASSSGQGAYEKLF
>TRBV19
ASTQGLEPQH
>TRBV6-5
ASGNGAGNTEAF
>TRBV10-3
AISESGRLGWDYGYT
>TRBV27
ASRRLGTDTQY